This TCR beta chain was recorded in a study of blood T cell repertoires in COVID-19. Overall study context: Sites in the United States, Italy and Spain provided acute and convalescent COVID-19 samples.

Assay: immunoSEQ multiplex PCR; the TCRdb copy retains only in-frame clones and omits some. The sample includes hundreds of thousands of clones, over 75% seen only once; the top ten take approximately 4%. Germline assignment: CDR1 MNHNY and CDR2 SVGAGI (reference sequence). The CDR3 has 15 amino acids. V trimming: 6 bases; J trimming: 7 bases; junction bases outside the gene matches: 11. This sequence joins TRBV6-6 and TRBJ1-2, with 10 bases lining up with TRBD1. This TCR was recovered from a woman between 50 and 59 years old with active or convalescent COVID-19. Sequenced: peripheral blood. In DNA form, the CDR3 reads TGTGCCAGCAGGTCCCGGGACAGGGGCACGTTTGGCTACACCTTC. Its translation is CASRSRDRGTFGYTF.